Below are 17 T cell receptor beta chains sequenced from a single sample in a study of T cell responses to AZD1222 COVID-19 vaccine. Clones were read by immunoSEQ multiplex PCR, and TCRdb kept only the in-frame ones, dropping some. Of approximately 150,000 clones detected, just under 95% appear once; the ten largest clones hold 0.7% to 0.9%. The sequences come from peripheral blood, collected on day 0 of AZD1222 vaccination. The receptors here all came from an adult in good health.

The chain has TRBV19 and TRBJ1-6; 8 nucleotides line up with TRBD1. J was trimmed by 1 base and V by 1 base; bases with no gene match: 18. Germline V gene lookup returns CDR1 LNHDA and CDR2 SQIVND (reference sequence). The CDR3 length is 22 residues. CDR3: CASSIGSLQGGSKSSYNSPLHF. The CDR3 DNA is TGTGCCAGTAGTATAGGGAGCCTACAGGGGGGCAGCAAGTCGTCCTATAATTCACCCCTCCACTTT. The variable domain in full, completed from reference TRBV19 and TRBJ1-6, reads DGGITQSPKYLFRKEGQNVTLSCEQNLNHDAMYWYRQDPGQGLRLIYYSQIVNDFQKGDIAEGYSVSREKKESFPLTVTSAQKNPTAFYLCASSIGSLQGGSKSSYNSPLHFGNGTRLTVT.

The chain is built from TRBV27 and TRBJ2-1, with 13 nucleotides matching TRBD2. Germline CDR1 and CDR2: MNHEY and SMNVEV (reference sequence). CDR3 length: 19 amino acids. The V segment lost 4 bases and the J segment 6 bases; nucleotides outside the gene matches: 15. The CDR3 protein is CASSSEKGLAGWPLNEQFF. The CDR3 nucleotides read TGTGCCAGCAGTTCCGAAAAGGGACTAGCGGGGTGGCCCCTCAATGAGCAGTTCTTC.

J is TRBJ2-1 and V is TRBV6-5; D ambiguous. V shed 3 bases and J shed 5 bases, with 8 bases lying between them. The CDR3 has 13 amino acids. Germline V CDR1 and CDR2: MNHEY, SVGAGI. The CDR3 DNA follows: TGTGCCAGCAGTTATAGTCCCGACAATGAGCAGTTCTTC. Translation gives CASSYSPDNEQFF.

This clone has a handful of counts. The V and J genes are TRBV29-1 and TRBJ1-1; D unresolved. Germline values: CDR1 SQVTM, CDR2 ANQGSEA. This CDR3 has 13 amino acids. V lost 3 bases and J lost 3, with 11 bases in between. In DNA, the CDR3 is TGCAGCGTTGAGAAAGGGAGGGACACTGAAGCTTTCTTT. This gives the protein CSVEKGRDTEAFF.

This chain joins TRBV7-9 and TRBJ2-2; possibly TRBD1 for D (5 bases). This CDR3 is built from 16 residues. CDR1 is SEHNR, CDR2 FQNEAQ, per germline (reference sequence). V gave up 5 bases and J gave up 0 bases, with 13 bases separating them. For the CDR3, the DNA is TGTGCCAGCAGCCAAAGCAGGGTGACGAACACCGGGGAGCTGTTTTTT. The encoded protein is CASSQSRVTNTGELFF.

CDR3 loop: CASIGGQGSYEQYF. The CDR3 region has the DNA TGTGCCAGCATAGGGGGACAGGGGTCCTACGAGCAGTACTTC. The chain is built from TRBV6-5 and TRBJ2-7, with 10 positions matching TRBD1. The CDR3 runs 14 residues. The germline V gene has CDR1 MNHEY and CDR2 SVGAGI. V was pared by 7 bases and J by 1 base, with 4 bases of the junction left unmatched.

V usage is TRBV28 and J usage is TRBJ1-4, with TRBD1 identical over 7 bases. Germline lookup yields CDR1 MDHEN and CDR2 SYDVKM. The CDR3 sequence is 15 residues long. V gave up 3 bases and J gave up 11 bases; unmatched junction bases: 12. CDR3 DNA: TGTGCCAGCAGTTTGTCTACGGAGACAGGGAGGAAACTGTTTTTT. Amino acid sequence: CASSLSTETGRKLFF.

V gene TRBV12-3 or TRBV12-4 combines with J gene TRBJ2-2; 7 bases align to TRBD1. After removal of 8 bases from V and 6 bases from J, the junction contained 6 bases not matched to a gene. The CDR3 spans 13 residues. For the CDR3, the DNA is TGTGCCAGCCGACAGGGTCGAGCCGGGGAGCTGTTTTTT. It codes for CASRQGRAGELFF.

The chain uses TRBV4-1 and TRBJ1-3, with D unclear. This CDR3 spans 12 amino acids. V lost 2 bases and J lost 10, with 9 bases in between. Germline loops: CDR1 MGHRA, CDR2 YSYEKL. CDR3 coding DNA: TGCGCCAGCAGCCAACCGAGAGGTACCATATATTTT. Translating it yields CASSQPRGTIYF.

V and J are TRBV15 and TRBJ1-4; the D gene is possibly TRBD1 (5 bases). CDR1 and CDR2 from the germline V gene are LNHNV and YYDKDF (reference sequence). The V and J ends lost 0 bases and 8 bases respectively, with 22 bases between them. The CDR3 loop spans 18 amino acids. This CDR3 is CATSRDSWGNTGAEKLFF. Here the CDR3 DNA reads TGTGCCACCAGCAGAGATTCTTGGGGGAACACAGGCGCGGAAAAACTGTTTTTT.

The rearrangement uses TRBV18 and TRBJ1-2; 8 bases fit TRBD1. CDR1 and CDR2 (germline): KGHSH, LQKENI. The CDR3 sequence is 14 residues long. The V and J ends lost 3 bases and 4 bases, in that order; junction bases with no gene match: 4. The CDR3: CASSPTGDLYGYTF. CDR3 DNA: TGTGCCAGCTCACCGACAGGGGACCTCTATGGCTACACCTTC.

CDR3 in amino acids: CASSVVLLGDRQTQYF. The CDR3 DNA follows: TGTGCCAGCAGTGTAGTTTTATTGGGTGACAGACAGACGCAGTATTTT. The rearrangement joins TRBV6-1 to TRBJ2-3; a possible D gene is TRBD1 (5 bases). The length of the CDR3 is 16 residues. Germline V lookup: CDR1 MNHNS, CDR2 SASEGT. V shed 4 bases and J shed 9 bases, with 23 bases lying between them.

The chain joins TRBV15 to TRBJ1-1, with D unclear. The V end lost 0 bases, the J end lost 5 bases, and 7 bases lay between the germline ends. CDR1 is LNHNV and CDR2 is YYDKDF in the germline V gene (reference sequence). This CDR3 contains 13 residues. This chain's CDR3 is CATSREWDTEAFF. The CDR3 DNA reads as TGTGCCACCAGCAGAGAGTGGGATACTGAAGCTTTCTTT.

Remarks on this clone: One junction end disagrees with the germline gene, perhaps due to a read error. The same CDR3 also results from other DNA sequences found in this sample. The rearrangement joins TRBV6-1 to TRBJ1-6; D is undetermined. The CDR3 sequence is 15 residues long. CDR1 and CDR2 from the germline V gene are MNHNS and SASEGT. The CDR3 loop reads CASSEEEGSNSPLHF. CDR3 sequence (DNA): TGTGCCAGCAGTGAAGAAGAGGGTTCGAATTCACCTCTCCACTTT.

The J gene is TRBJ1-1, the V gene TRBV12-3 or TRBV12-4; D possibly corresponds to TRBD1 (5 bases). V dropped 8 bases and J dropped 6 bases, with 16 bases sitting between them. The CDR3 has 13 amino acids. CDR3 protein: CASYPGWGAEAFF. In DNA, the CDR3 is TGTGCCAGCTACCCAGGGTGGGGGGCTGAAGCTTTCTTT.

The chain combines TRBV5-4 with TRBJ2-7; D perhaps matches TRBD2 (5 bases). The CDR3 runs 16 residues. Between the trimmed V and J ends, which lost 0 bases and 0 bases, there was a span of 13 bases. From germline, CDR1 is SGHNT and CDR2 YYREEE (reference sequence). As DNA, the CDR3 is TGTGCCAGCAGCTTGGGGAGGAATTCCGTCTCCTACGAGCAGTACTTC. It specifies CASSLGRNSVSYEQYF.

The gene calls are TRBV2 and TRBJ2-7; 8 bases map to TRBD1. Per the germline V gene, CDR1 is SNHLY and CDR2 is FYNNEI. Trimming took 6 bases from V and 3 from J; bases not matched to a gene: 4. The CDR3 is 13 residues long. This chain's CDR3 is CASRGTGGYEQYF. The DNA for the CDR3 is TGTGCCAGCAGGGGTACAGGGGGCTACGAGCAGTACTTC. Full variable domain (rest looked up from reference TRBV2 and TRBJ2-7): EPEVTQTPSHQVTQMGQEVILRCVPISNHLYFYWYRQILGQKVEFLVSFYNNEISEKSEIFDDQFSVERPDGSNFTLKIRSTKLEDSAMYFCASRGTGGYEQYFGPGTRLTVT.